Sequencing of this T cell receptor beta chain was carried out in a study of blood T cell repertoires in COVID-19. Study details: Samples came from the United States, Italy and Spain, spanning acute and convalescent COVID-19.

TCRdb's table, derived via immunoSEQ multiplex PCR, lists solely in-frame clones and lacks some. The repertoire consists of 300,000 to 500,000 clones, with approximately 88% occurring once and the leading ten covering approximately 2%. Participants came from some 23 US areas, aged about 18 to 89 years. From germline, CDR1 is SGHNT and CDR2 YYREEE (reference sequence). This CDR3 is 13 amino acids long. Trimming at V came to 4 bases and at J to 4 bases, leaving 4 bases not matched to a gene. The V gene is TRBV5-4, the J gene TRBJ2-7; 8 bases line up with TRBD1. The material sequenced was PBMCs or T cells enriched from blood (not recorded which). The TCR sequence derives from a woman in her thirties or forties with acute COVID-19. CDR3 nucleotide sequence: TGTGCCAGCAGCCCGGACAGGGCGTACGAGCAGTACTTC. This encodes CASSPDRAYEQYF.